A selection of T cell receptor beta chains follows, all from one sample in a study of shared clonotypes between healthy human individuals. Produced via immunoSEQ multiplex PCR; TCRdb's table is partial and in-frame only. The table includes approximately 1.4 million clones, approximately 98% detected once. The sequenced sample was naive CD4+ T cells sorted from blood. The receptors come from a man aged 30-40 years in good health. Both conserved end residues are part of each CDR3. A D gene is named only where the DNA matches it firmly. Rows may omit the clone size; those that give it use once, few, many or a size class.

j_call v_call clone_size d_call cdr3_aa cdr3_nt
TRBJ2-5 TRBV9 - TRBD1 CASSSGQVTETQYF TGTGCCAGCAGCTCAGGACAGGTTACAGAGACCCAGTACTTC
TRBJ2-1 TRBV5-6 - TRBD1 CASSFLSRDRGYNEQFF TGTGCCAGCAGCTTTCTCTCAAGGGACAGGGGCTACAATGAGCAGTTCTTC
TRBJ2-7 TRBV29-1 - TRBD1 CSVEDLKDRGSYEQYF TGCAGCGTTGAAGATCTTAAGGACAGGGGATCCTACGAGCAGTACTTC
TRBJ2-7 TRBV18 - - CASSPRLGGGPSYEQYF TGTGCCAGCTCACCACGACTTGGGGGCGGTCCCTCCTACGAGCAGTACTTC
TRBJ2-3 TRBV19 - TRBD2 CASSPTLSGRRTDTQYF TGTGCCAGTAGTCCAACACTGAGCGGGAGGCGCACAGATACGCAGTATTTT
TRBJ1-4 TRBV5-1 - - CASSWGGDEKLFF TGCGCCAGCAGCTGGGGGGGCGACGAAAAACTGTTTTTT
TRBJ2-7 TRBV6-5 - TRBD1 CASSYYRGVFYEQYF TGTGCCAGCAGTTATTACAGGGGGGTTTTCTACGAGCAGTACTTC
TRBJ2-7 TRBV2 - TRBD1 CASSEPGQGGNGQYF TGTGCCAGCAGTGAACCGGGACAGGGAGGCAACGGGCAGTACTTC
TRBJ2-3 TRBV19 - TRBD2 CASSRASGIPDTQYF TGTGCCAGTAGTAGGGCTAGCGGGATCCCCGATACGCAGTATTTT
TRBJ2-7 TRBV7-6 - - CASSDLLDSRAEQYF TGTGCCAGCAGCGACCTACTAGATTCGAGGGCCGAGCAGTACTTC
TRBJ2-2 TRBV5-6 - - CASSLGPFTGELFF TGTGCCAGCAGCTTGGGGCCTTTCACCGGGGAGCTGTTTTTT
TRBJ2-5 TRBV18 - - CASSVLAGQETQYF TGTGCCAGCTCTGTTCTCGCAGGCCAAGAGACCCAGTACTTC
TRBJ2-7 TRBV7-6 - - CASSSGPYYEQYF TGTGCCAGCAGCAGCGGCCCCTACTACGAGCAGTACTTC
TRBJ2-7 TRBV5-4 once TRBD2 CASSVTSGSSYEQYF TGTGCCAGCAGCGTAACTAGCGGGAGCTCCTACGAGCAGTACTTC
TRBJ2-3 TRBV6-6 - TRBD1 CASSFRDRGGTDTQYF TGTGCCAGCAGTTTCCGGGACAGGGGAGGGACAGATACGCAGTATTTT
TRBJ2-1 TRBV6-4 once TRBD2 CASSDSPLAGGPSLYNEQFF TGTGCCAGCAGTGACTCGCCTCTAGCGGGAGGACCTTCCCTTTACAATGAGCAGTTCTTC
TRBJ2-1 TRBV7-2 - - CASSRRGGIYNEQFF TGTGCCAGCAGCCGTCGGGGCGGGATTTACAATGAGCAGTTCTTC
TRBJ2-2 TRBV11-3 once TRBD2 CASSTLGLAGKTGELFF TGTGCCAGCAGCACTCTGGGACTAGCGGGAAAGACCGGGGAGCTGTTTTTT
TRBJ2-1 TRBV5-6 - TRBD2 CASSFRTSGRYNEQFF TGTGCCAGCAGCTTCCGGACTAGCGGGAGATACAATGAGCAGTTCTTC
TRBJ1-3 TRBV10-3 - - CAIKDGLAGNTIYF TGTGCCATCAAGGACGGTCTGGCGGGAAACACCATATATTTT
TRBJ1-5 TRBV27 once - CASSFRGARGQPQHF TGTGCCAGCAGTTTCCGGGGGGCGCGGGGTCAGCCCCAGCATTTT
TRBJ2-1 TRBV7-9 - - CASSLDGGGSSYNEQFF TGTGCCAGCAGCTTAGACGGGGGCGGGAGCTCCTACAATGAGCAGTTCTTC
TRBJ2-7 TRBV7-7 - - CARDGRSYEQYF TGTGCTCGGGATGGCCGGAGCTACGAGCAGTACTTC
TRBJ1-5 TRBV19 - - CASSIGWGADQPQHF TGTGCCAGTAGTATCGGGTGGGGAGCGGATCAGCCCCAGCATTTT
TRBJ2-7 TRBV23-1 - TRBD2 CASSQPTSGPGEEGEQYF TGCGCCAGCAGTCAACCCACTAGCGGACCCGGGGAGGAGGGGGAGCAGTACTTC
TRBJ2-5 TRBV27 - - CASSLTGLYAKTQYF TGTGCCAGCAGTTTAACAGGGCTTTACGCGAAGACCCAGTACTTC
TRBJ2-7 TRBV11-2 once - CASSLRSGIYEQYF TGTGCCAGCAGCTTAAGGTCTGGGATCTACGAGCAGTACTTC
TRBJ1-3 TRBV6-6 - - CASSLDRNSGNTIYF TGTGCCAGCAGCTTGGACCGAAACTCTGGAAACACCATATATTTT
TRBJ2-2 TRBV9 - - CASSVENSRTGELFF TGTGCCAGCAGCGTAGAGAATAGCCGGACCGGGGAGCTGTTTTTT
TRBJ1-1 TRBV5-4 - - CASSLGRFGNTEAFF TGTGCCAGCAGCTTAGGACGGTTCGGAAACACTGAAGCTTTCTTT
TRBJ2-2 TRBV7-9 - - CASRDGELFF TGTGCCAGCAGAGACGGGGAGCTGTTTTTT
TRBJ1-4 TRBV5-1 - - CASRDQNEKLFF TGCGCCAGCAGGGACCAAAATGAAAAACTGTTTTTT
TRBJ2-7 TRBV6-4 - TRBD2 CASSLSPPLACTYEQYF TGTGCCAGCAGTCTGAGTCCGCCACTAGCGTGCACCTACGAGCAGTACTTC
TRBJ2-7 TRBV18 once TRBD2 CASSSLAGGYEQYF TGTGCCAGCTCATCACTAGCGGGAGGCTACGAGCAGTACTTC
TRBJ2-5 TRBV18 - - CASSPTVQETQYF TGTGCCAGCTCACCAACGGTACAAGAGACCCAGTACTTC
TRBJ2-2 TRBV5-4 once TRBD2 CASSLGSGRAGELFF TGTGCCAGCAGCTTGGGTAGCGGGAGAGCCGGGGAGCTGTTTTTT
TRBJ2-4 TRBV7-9 - TRBD2 CASSLVAGGAKNIQYF TGTGCCAGCAGCTTAGTGGCGGGAGGGGCCAAAAACATTCAGTACTTC
TRBJ2-7 TRBV18 few TRBD1 CASSPRTGNYEQYF TGTGCCAGCTCACCAAGGACAGGGAACTACGAGCAGTACTTC
TRBJ2-1 TRBV10-1 once TRBD2 CASSDPAGAYNEQFF TGCGCCAGCAGTGACCCAGCGGGAGCCTACAATGAGCAGTTCTTC
TRBJ2-3 TRBV7-2 - TRBD1 CASSFRTGRTDTQYF TGTGCCAGCAGCTTCCGGACAGGGCGCACAGATACGCAGTATTTT
TRBJ2-7 TRBV7-9 - - CASSFEYYEQYF TGTGCCAGCAGCTTCGAGTACTACGAGCAGTACTTC
TRBJ2-5 TRBV28 - - CASSRGRPPGETQYF TGTGCCAGCAGTCGTGGGAGGCCGCCGGGAGAGACCCAGTACTTC
TRBJ2-7 TRBV7-9 - TRBD1 CASSLFGQGFNEQYF TGTGCCAGCAGCTTATTCGGACAGGGTTTCAACGAGCAGTACTTC
TRBJ2-1 TRBV18 - - CASSLELASYNEQFF TGTGCCAGCTCACTAGAACTAGCCTCCTACAATGAGCAGTTCTTC